A single sample gave rise to the 11 T cell receptor beta chains below, sequenced in a study of early T cells in non-severe SARS-CoV-2 infection. TCRdb fed the 5' RACE reads into MiXCR, producing one record per CDR3 protein. Here the sample spans some 22,000 distinct CDR3 sequences, 4% to 5% being singletons. Input material: whole blood. Receptors originate from an adult who was a healthcare worker with PCR-confirmed SARS-CoV-2 infection or an uninfected control (not recorded which).

This clonotype turned up a few times. The chain employs TRBV5-1 and TRBJ2-1, with D possibly called TRBD1 or TRBD2 (6 bases each). V was cut by 4 bases and J by 7 bases, with 15 bases left in between. This CDR3 contains 14 residues. Germline CDR1 SGHRS, CDR2 YFSETQ. The CDR3 bases are TGCGCCAGCAGCCGGCTGGGGGGCAATAATGAGCAGTTCTTC. Translated, it gives CASSRLGGNNEQFF. The full variable domain, its missing parts supplied by reference TRBV5-1 and TRBJ2-1, is KAGVTQTPRYLIKTRGQQVTLSCSPISGHRSVSWYQQTPGQGLQFLFEYFSETQRNKGNFPGRFSGRQFSNSRSEMNVSTLELGDSALYLCASSRLGGNNEQFFGPGTRLTVL.

This clonotype was counted ten times or more. The genes are TRBV7-3 and TRBJ1-1, with D unclear. Germline V gene lookup returns CDR1 SGHTA and CDR2 FQGTGA. V was clipped by 6 bases and J by 0 bases, with 8 bases between them. This CDR3 spans 13 amino acids. CDR3: CASRRRVNTEAFF. Here the CDR3 DNA reads TGTGCCAGCAGGAGGAGGGTGAACACTGAAGCTTTCTTT. Full variable domain (rest looked up from reference TRBV7-3 and TRBJ1-1): GAGVSQTPSNKVTEKGKYVELRCDPISGHTALYWYRQSLGQGPEFLIYFQGTGAADDSGLPNDRFFAVRPEGSVSTLKIQRTERGDSAVYLCASRRRVNTEAFFGQGTRLTVV.

In this sample, this clonotype turned up a few times. V is TRBV4-3 and J is TRBJ2-3; TRBD1 matches 9 bases. The CDR3 spans 17 residues. Germline assignment: CDR1 LGHNA and CDR2 YSLEER. After removal of 1 base from V and 7 bases from J, the junction contained 12 bases not matched to a gene. The CDR3 region is CASSQVARGQGSNTQYF. The CDR3 DNA is TGCGCCAGCAGCCAAGTGGCCCGGGGACAGGGCTCAAATACGCAGTATTTT.

At least ten counts were recorded for this clonotype. V usage is TRBV7-3 and J usage is TRBJ2-1; the match to TRBD2 covers 9 bases. V lost 4 bases and J lost 7; bases outside the gene matches: 5. The CDR3 is made up of 14 amino acids. Germline V CDR1 and CDR2: SGHTA, FQGTGA. This chain's CDR3 is CASSSLLAGNEQFF. The CDR3 region has the DNA TGTGCCAGCAGCTCCCTCCTAGCGGGGAATGAGCAGTTCTTC.

This clonotype was counted between two and nine times. The V and J genes are TRBV20-1 and TRBJ2-4; D gene unclear. Germline V gene data show CDR1 as DFQATT and CDR2 as SNEGSKA (reference sequence). This CDR3 contains 11 residues. Trimming shortened V by 3 bases and J by 9 bases, and 9 bases separated the two germline ends. The CDR3 reads CSASSSGIQYF. DNA for the CDR3: TGCAGTGCTAGTTCCTCTGGCATTCAGTACTTC.

This clonotype was detected ten times or more. V and J are TRBV29-1 and TRBJ2-2; D may be TRBD2 (7 bases). V was pared by 3 bases and J by 4 bases, with 9 bases between. There are 13 residues in the CDR3. CDR1 is SQVTM and CDR2 is ANQGSEA in the germline V gene. The CDR3 DNA follows: TGCAGCGTTGATCGGGGGGCCACCGGGGAGCTGTTTTTT. This sequence encodes CSVDRGATGELFF.

This clonotype occurred many times. The chain combines TRBV10-3 with TRBJ1-5, with 7 nucleotides matching TRBD1. Trimming removed 6 bases from V and 5 bases from J; junction bases left unmatched: 10. The CDR3 spans 15 residues. Per germline, CDR1 ENHRY and CDR2 SYGVKD. The DNA for the CDR3 is TGTGCCATCAGCCTGGGACAGACTCCAGATCAGCCCCAGCATTTT. Translation: CAISLGQTPDQPQHF.

This clonotype was observed many times. The chain combines TRBV30 with TRBJ1-2, with D unclear. Germline V CDR1 and CDR2: GTSNPN, SVGIG (reference sequence). Trimming left V 3 bases short and J 2 bases short, with 7 bases between. The CDR3 runs 12 residues. CDR3: CAWRRPNYGYTF. CDR3 DNA sequence: TGTGCCTGGAGGAGACCGAACTATGGCTACACCTTC.

The V call is TRBV7-3, the J call TRBJ2-3; TRBD2 aligns across 8 bases. CDR3 size: 16 residues. With V trimmed by 7 bases and J by 5 bases, 14 bases remained unmatched. The V gene's germline CDR1 is SGHTA and CDR2 FQGTGA. The CDR3 is CASTPLAGGTRDTQYF. The CDR3 nucleotides are TGTGCCAGCACCCCCCTCGCGGGGGGAACCAGAGATACGCAGTATTTT.

This clonotype has a handful of counts. The chain uses TRBV20-1 and TRBJ1-4, with D possibly TRBD1 on 5 matching bases. The CDR3 consists of 13 residues. The V gene lost 0 bases and the J gene lost 15 bases, with 17 bases spanning the gap. The V gene's germline CDR1 is DFQATT and CDR2 SNEGSKA (reference sequence). The CDR3 here is CSARDLGGTGMFF. CDR3 nucleotides: TGCAGTGCTAGAGATCTCGGAGGGACTGGCATGTTTTTT.

The CDR3 protein is CASSSDRATEAFF. CDR3 in DNA: TGTGCCAGCAGCTCAGACAGGGCGACTGAAGCTTTCTTT. The chain has TRBV9 and TRBJ1-1; 7 nucleotides align to TRBD1. Germline lookup yields CDR1 SGDLS and CDR2 YYNGEE. Trimming took 4 bases from V and 5 from J; bases not matched to a gene: 5. This CDR3 region has 13 residues. The full variable domain, in which reference TRBV9 and TRBJ1-1 provide the parts outside the CDR3, is DSGVTQTPKHLITATGQRVTLRCSPRSGDLSVYWYQQSLDQGLQFLIQYYNGEERAKGNILERFSAQQFPDLHSELNLSSLELGDSALYFCASSSDRATEAFFGQGTRLTVV.